The subject of this entry is one T cell receptor beta chain. Its antigen is undetermined. Generated by immunoSEQ multiplex PCR, the TCRdb table keeps only in-frame clones and is missing some. In the table there are about 22,000 clones, less than 95% of which are singletons. This specimen belongs to a study of T cell repertoires and Cas9 in healthy adults. On the study more broadly: Multi-effector potency, cytotoxicity and lineage were assessed in SpCas9-reactive CD4 and CD8 T cells. Study results and caveats: In vitro, SpCas9-reactive Tregs were reported to curb effector T cell proliferation and function.

This CDR3 has 15 amino acids. Per germline, CDR1 MNHNY and CDR2 SVGAGI (reference sequence). Trimming cost V 5 bases and J 3 bases; bases outside gene matches: 8. The chain is built from TRBV6-6 and TRBJ2-3, with 7 bases that match TRBD2. The clonotype comes from a human donor in good health. Sequencing input: CD4+ effector T cells (CD127+, CD25-, CD137-, CD154-) from PBMCs; culture status not recorded. The chain's CDR3 is CASSPPGGSTDTQYF. Here the CDR3 DNA reads TGTGCCAGCAGTCCACCGGGCGGGAGTACAGATACGCAGTATTTT.